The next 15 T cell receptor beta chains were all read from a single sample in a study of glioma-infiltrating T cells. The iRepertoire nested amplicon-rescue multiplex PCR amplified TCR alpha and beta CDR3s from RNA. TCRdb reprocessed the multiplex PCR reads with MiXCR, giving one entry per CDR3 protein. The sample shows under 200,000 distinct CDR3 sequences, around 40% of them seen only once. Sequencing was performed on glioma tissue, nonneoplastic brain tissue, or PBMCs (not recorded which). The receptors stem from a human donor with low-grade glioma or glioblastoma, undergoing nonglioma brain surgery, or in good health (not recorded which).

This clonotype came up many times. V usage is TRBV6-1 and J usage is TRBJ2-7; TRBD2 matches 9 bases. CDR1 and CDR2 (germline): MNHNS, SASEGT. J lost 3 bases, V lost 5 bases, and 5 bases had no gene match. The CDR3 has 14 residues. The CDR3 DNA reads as TGTGCCAGCAGTCCGTTTAGCGGGAGCTACGAGCAGTACTTC. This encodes CASSPFSGSYEQYF.

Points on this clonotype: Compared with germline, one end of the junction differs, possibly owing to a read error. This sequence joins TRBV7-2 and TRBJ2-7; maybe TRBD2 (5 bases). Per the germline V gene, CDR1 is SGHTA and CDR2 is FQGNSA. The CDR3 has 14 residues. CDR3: CASSFVSGWYEQYF. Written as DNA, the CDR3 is TGTGCCAGTAGCTTTGTGTCGGGGTGGTACGAGCAGTACTTC.

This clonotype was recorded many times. The CDR3 DNA sequence: TGTGCCAGCAGAACTGTCGGGGAGCTGTTTTTT. Its protein is CASRTVGELFF. The chain carries TRBV6-1 and TRBJ2-2; D remains ambiguous. V dropped 6 bases and J dropped 7 bases, with 6 bases sitting between them. Germline V gives CDR1 MNHNS, CDR2 SASEGT. The CDR3 has 11 amino acids.

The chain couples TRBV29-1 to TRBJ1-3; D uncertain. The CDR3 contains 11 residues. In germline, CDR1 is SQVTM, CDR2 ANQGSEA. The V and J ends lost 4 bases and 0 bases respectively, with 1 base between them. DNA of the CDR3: TGCAGCGTTGGCTCTGGAAACACCATATATTTT. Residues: CSVGSGNTIYF.

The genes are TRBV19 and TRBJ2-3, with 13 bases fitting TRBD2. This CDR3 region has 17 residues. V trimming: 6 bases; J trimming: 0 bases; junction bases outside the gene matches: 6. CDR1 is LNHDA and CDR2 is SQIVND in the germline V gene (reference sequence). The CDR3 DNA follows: TGTGCCAGTAGAGGACTAGCGGGAGAGTTCAGCACAGATACGCAGTATTTT. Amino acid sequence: CASRGLAGEFSTDTQYF.

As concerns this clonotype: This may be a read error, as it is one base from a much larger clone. The CDR3 reads CASSLVWGGGETQNF. In DNA form, the CDR3 reads TGTGCCAGCAGCTTAGTGTGGGGCGGGGGAGAGACCCAGAACTTC. The chain is built from TRBV7-2 and TRBJ2-5, with TRBD2 identical over 7 bases. In germline, CDR1 is SGHTA, CDR2 FQGNSA. This CDR3 is built from 15 residues.

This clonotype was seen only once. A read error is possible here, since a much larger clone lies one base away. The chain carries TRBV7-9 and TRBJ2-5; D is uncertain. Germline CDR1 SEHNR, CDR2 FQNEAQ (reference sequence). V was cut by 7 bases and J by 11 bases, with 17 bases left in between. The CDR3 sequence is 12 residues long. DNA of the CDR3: TGTGCCAGCATCTCCCTACACGGATTGCAGTACTTC. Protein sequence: CASISLHGLQYF.

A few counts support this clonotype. The DNA for the CDR3 is TGTGCCAGTGGGATTGGGAGGACCTCCTACGAGCAGTACTTC. Translation gives CASGIGRTSYEQYF. The J gene is TRBJ2-7, the V gene TRBV2; the D gene is possibly TRBD2 (6 bases). In germline, CDR1 is SNHLY, CDR2 FYNNEI. This CDR3 has 14 residues. The germline V and J ends were trimmed by 9 bases and 0 bases, with 15 bases remaining between them.

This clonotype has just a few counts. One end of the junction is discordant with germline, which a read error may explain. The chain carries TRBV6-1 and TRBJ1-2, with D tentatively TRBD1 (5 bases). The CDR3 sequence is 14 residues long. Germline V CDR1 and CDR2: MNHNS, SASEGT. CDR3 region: CASISEGANYGYTF. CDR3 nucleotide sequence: TGCGCCAGCATCTCCGAAGGGGCTAACTATGGCTACACCTTC.

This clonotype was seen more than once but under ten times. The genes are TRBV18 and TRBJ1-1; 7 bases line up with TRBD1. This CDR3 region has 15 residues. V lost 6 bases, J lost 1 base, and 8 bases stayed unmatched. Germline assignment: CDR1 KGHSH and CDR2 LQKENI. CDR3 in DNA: TGTGCCAGCTCGCCGCGGGGACAGCAGAACACTGAAGCTTTCTTT. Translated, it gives CASSPRGQQNTEAFF.

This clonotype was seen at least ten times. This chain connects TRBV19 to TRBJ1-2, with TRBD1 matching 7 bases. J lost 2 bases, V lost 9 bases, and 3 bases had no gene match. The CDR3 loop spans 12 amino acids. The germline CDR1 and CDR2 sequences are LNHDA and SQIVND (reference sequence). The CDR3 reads CASQTGNYGYTF. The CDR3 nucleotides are TGTGCCAGCCAGACAGGGAACTATGGCTACACCTTC. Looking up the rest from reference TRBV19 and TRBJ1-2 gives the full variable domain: DGGITQSPKYLFRKEGQNVTLSCEQNLNHDAMYWYRQDPGQGLRLIYYSQIVNDFQKGDIAEGYSVSREKKESFPLTVTSAQKNPTAFYLCASQTGNYGYTFGSGTRLTVV.

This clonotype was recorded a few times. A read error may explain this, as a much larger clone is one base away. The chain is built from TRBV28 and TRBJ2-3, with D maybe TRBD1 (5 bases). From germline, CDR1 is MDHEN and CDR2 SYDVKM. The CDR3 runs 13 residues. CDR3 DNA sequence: TGTGCCAGCAGTTTATCGGCGACAGATACGAAGTATTTT. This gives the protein CASSLSATDTKYF.

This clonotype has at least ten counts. CDR3 nucleotide sequence: TGCAGTGCGACCGGGGTACAATCCTACGAGCAGTACTTC. This gives the protein CSATGVQSYEQYF. The chain has TRBV20-1 and TRBJ2-7; tentatively, D is TRBD2 (5 bases). CDR1 and CDR2 from the germline V gene are DFQATT and SNEGSKA (reference sequence). CDR3 size: 13 residues. V was cut by 6 bases and J by 1 base, with 13 bases left in between.

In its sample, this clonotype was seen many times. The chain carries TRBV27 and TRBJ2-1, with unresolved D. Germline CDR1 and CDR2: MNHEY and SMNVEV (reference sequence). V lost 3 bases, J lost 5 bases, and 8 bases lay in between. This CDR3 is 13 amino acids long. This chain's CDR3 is CASSLDSNNEQFF. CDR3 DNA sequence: TGTGCCAGCAGTTTGGATAGTAACAATGAGCAGTTCTTC.

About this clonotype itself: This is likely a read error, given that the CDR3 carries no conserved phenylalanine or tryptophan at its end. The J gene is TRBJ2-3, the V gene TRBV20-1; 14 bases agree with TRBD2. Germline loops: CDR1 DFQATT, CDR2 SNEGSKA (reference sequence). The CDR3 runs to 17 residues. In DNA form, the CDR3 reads TGCAGTGGTTCGGGACTAGCGGGAGTTGGAAGCATAGATACGCAGTATCTT. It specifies CSGSGLAGVGSIDTQYL.